The clone carrying this T cell receptor (beta chain) has more than one count but fewer than ten. What it binds is unknown. These data belong to a study of T cells after yellow fever vaccination. At the level of the study: SMART-Seq v4 Ultra Low Input prepared libraries from low-cell fractions.

Using its own MiXCR run on the 5' RACE reads, TCRdb lists one record per CDR3 protein. The sample carries 300,000 or so distinct CDR3 sequences, 4% recorded once. Study-wide results and caveats: Re-detected after boosting: most primary clones, 96% of CD4 and less than 90% of CD8.

The V end was cut by 2 bases, the J end by 2 bases, with 15 bases between. The CDR3 covers 16 residues. Germline V lookup: CDR1 MNHNS, CDR2 SASEGT. The rearrangement uses TRBV6-1 and TRBJ1-1; TRBD1 is a possible D gene (5 bases). Material: PBMCs, obtained 5 days after the yellow fever booster vaccination. The TCR originated in a man younger than 35 who received the YFV17D yellow fever vaccine. This CDR3 is CASSERMGHYNTEAFF. As DNA, the CDR3 is TGTGCCAGCAGTGAACGGATGGGGCATTATAACACTGAAGCTTTCTTT.